This TCR beta chain was obtained from a study of T cells in Graves' hyperthyroidism and ophthalmopathy. Whole-study results and caveats: Stable hyperthyroidism was told apart from ophthalmopathy by a model built on 13 V-J features. In blood, most of the thyroid clonotypes expanded above 0.001 were also present.

Authors of the study amplified TCR beta CDR3 regions from RNA transcripts. TCR CDR3 regions were first amplified by RT-PCR with HTBI primers. TCRdb called the multiplex PCR reads again in MiXCR, with one record for every CDR3 protein. In the table there are hundreds of thousands of distinct CDR3 sequences, roughly 37% of which are singletons. Lactation, pregnancy, other autoimmune disease or uncontrolled infection led to exclusion of patients. This clonotype was recorded many times. Its cognate antigen is unknown. CDR3 length: 13 residues. The germline CDR1 and CDR2 sequences are SGHAT and FQDESV (reference sequence). V lost 6 bases and J lost 4, with 12 bases in between.

The TCR was taken from a man younger than 35 with Graves' hyperthyroidism. The chain carries TRBV11-1 and TRBJ2-5; D unclear. Sequenced material: blood. The CDR3 DNA is TGTGCCAGCAGAAGCAGTCGGCGAGAGACCCAGTACTTC. Translating it yields CASRSSRRETQYF.